The 12 T cell receptor beta chains below come from one sample, sequenced in a study of CD8+ T cells in alopecia areata. Following extraction, RNA underwent reverse transcription to cDNA, which served as the sequencing template. Repertoires were generated with immunoSEQ multiplex PCR, while TCRdb's copy carries only in-frame clones and drops some. The sample lists about 190,000 clones; around three fifths were seen once. Treatment: oral pan-JAK inhibitor, 5-10 mg twice daily. The sequencing used CD4+ T cells sorted from blood, collected at week 49, from a patient treated with tofacitinib. These receptors originate from a human donor with alopecia areata.

The chain combines TRBV4-3 with TRBJ1-6, with unresolved D. V was cut by 1 base and J by 5 bases, with 12 bases left in between. Germline V gene sequence: CDR1 LGHNA, CDR2 YSLEER. The CDR3 consists of 16 residues. CDR3 nucleotides: TGCGCCAGCAGCCAAGCCTTTGGACGGAATAATTCACCCCTCCACTTT. This gives the protein CASSQAFGRNNSPLHF.

This rearrangement joins TRBV19 to TRBJ1-6; D remains unclear. Trimming took off 6 bases at V and 7 bases at J, with 7 bases between the two ends. CDR3 length: 12 amino acids. Germline lookup yields CDR1 LNHDA and CDR2 SQIVND (reference sequence). CDR3 protein: CASRNGNSPLHF. The CDR3 nucleotides are TGTGCCAGTAGGAACGGGAATTCACCCCTCCACTTT.

This chain uses TRBV4-3 with TRBJ2-1; weak D call: TRBD1 (5 bases). Trimming removed 3 bases at V and 3 bases at J, with 24 bases between. The CDR3 is made up of 19 amino acids. From germline, CDR1 is LGHNA and CDR2 YSLEER. The CDR3 nucleotides read TGCGCCAGCAGCCACCGGATCTTGGTTCAGGACACTTTCTACAATGAGCAGTTCTTC. Translation: CASSHRILVQDTFYNEQFF.

The V and J genes are TRBV27 and TRBJ1-6; the D gene is possibly TRBD1 (5 bases). Looked up from germline, CDR1 is MNHEY and CDR2 is SMNVEV (reference sequence). Trimming took off 6 bases at V and 10 bases at J, with 13 bases between the two ends. The CDR3 is 13 residues long. CDR3 region: CASSPGALSPLHF. The DNA of the CDR3 is TGTGCCAGCAGCCCCGGGGCGTTATCACCCCTCCACTTT.

V and J are TRBV29-1 and TRBJ1-1, with D tentatively TRBD1 (5 bases). The V gene lost 5 bases and the J gene lost 4 bases, with 11 bases spanning the gap. This CDR3 spans 12 amino acids. The germline V gene encodes CDR1 SQVTM and CDR2 ANQGSEA. CDR3: CSVTDGGTEAFF. The CDR3 DNA reads TGCAGCGTTACGGACGGGGGCACTGAAGCTTTCTTT. Full variable domain (outside the CDR3, taken from reference TRBV29-1 and TRBJ1-1): SAVISQKPSRDICQRGTSLTIQCQVDSQVTMMFWYRQQPGQSLTLIATANQGSEATYESGFVIDKFPISRPNLTFSTLTVSNMSPEDSSIYLCSVTDGGTEAFFGQGTRLTVV.

This chain joins TRBV19 and TRBJ1-2; D is ambiguous. Deletions cut 4 bases from V and 5 bases from J, with 14 bases between. The V gene's germline CDR1 is LNHDA and CDR2 SQIVND (reference sequence). The CDR3 has 14 residues. CDR3 loop: CASSSGSTGYGYTF. In DNA, the CDR3 is TGTGCCAGTAGTAGTGGCTCAACGGGGTATGGCTACACCTTC.

The chain couples TRBV30 to TRBJ1-3; possible D gene TRBD1, 5 bases. The V end lost 0 bases, the J end lost 0 bases, and 15 bases lay between the germline ends. The CDR3 has 17 residues. Germline loops: CDR1 GTSNPN, CDR2 SVGIG (reference sequence). The CDR3 DNA follows: TGTGCCTGGAGTGTAAACTACAGGACGGACTCTGGAAACACCATATATTTT. Its protein is CAWSVNYRTDSGNTIYF.

The chain uses TRBV7-7 and TRBJ2-5; a weak D match, TRBD2 (5 bases). The CDR3 runs to 14 residues. Trimming took 3 bases from V and 3 from J, leaving 11 bases between them. The V gene's germline CDR1 is SSHAT and CDR2 FNYEAQ (reference sequence). The CDR3 protein is CASSLTTREETQYF. The CDR3 nucleotides are TGTGCCAGCAGCTTGACTACTAGGGAAGAGACCCAGTACTTC.

V is TRBV29-1 and J is TRBJ2-1, with 9 bases fitting TRBD1. CDR1 is SQVTM and CDR2 is ANQGSEA in the germline V gene. V lost 6 bases, J lost 4 bases, and 10 bases stayed unmatched. This CDR3 has 15 residues. CDR3 region: CSVENRGPPYNEQFF. The CDR3 DNA reads TGCAGCGTGGAGAACAGGGGGCCCCCTTACAATGAGCAGTTCTTC.

The chain has TRBV2 and TRBJ1-1; 7 nucleotides line up with TRBD1. The CDR3 is made up of 14 amino acids. V lost 4 bases and J lost 4; bases outside the gene matches: 6. Per the germline V gene, CDR1 is SNHLY and CDR2 is FYNNEI. The CDR3: CASSAQGMSTEAFF. The CDR3 DNA sequence: TGTGCCAGCAGTGCACAGGGGATGAGCACTGAAGCTTTCTTT.

V is TRBV29-1 and J is TRBJ1-1; D is perhaps TRBD1 (6 bases). CDR1 and CDR2 (germline): SQVTM, ANQGSEA. The CDR3 is 15 residues long. Between the trimmed V and J ends, which lost 5 bases and 3 bases, there was a span of 19 bases. The CDR3 DNA follows: TGCAGCGTTTTCCGACCGGGACATTTTTACACTGAAGCTTTCTTT. As protein: CSVFRPGHFYTEAFF.

This clone was recorded a few times. The chain links TRBV27 to TRBJ2-3; 8 nucleotides line up with TRBD2. The germline gives CDR1 MNHEY, CDR2 SMNVEV (reference sequence). The CDR3 spans 16 residues. Unmatched junction bases numbered 8, after V lost 6 bases and J lost 0 bases. CDR3 loop: CASRGLSGASTDTQYF. Written as DNA, the CDR3 is TGTGCCAGCAGGGGACTTAGCGGGGCTAGCACAGATACGCAGTATTTT.